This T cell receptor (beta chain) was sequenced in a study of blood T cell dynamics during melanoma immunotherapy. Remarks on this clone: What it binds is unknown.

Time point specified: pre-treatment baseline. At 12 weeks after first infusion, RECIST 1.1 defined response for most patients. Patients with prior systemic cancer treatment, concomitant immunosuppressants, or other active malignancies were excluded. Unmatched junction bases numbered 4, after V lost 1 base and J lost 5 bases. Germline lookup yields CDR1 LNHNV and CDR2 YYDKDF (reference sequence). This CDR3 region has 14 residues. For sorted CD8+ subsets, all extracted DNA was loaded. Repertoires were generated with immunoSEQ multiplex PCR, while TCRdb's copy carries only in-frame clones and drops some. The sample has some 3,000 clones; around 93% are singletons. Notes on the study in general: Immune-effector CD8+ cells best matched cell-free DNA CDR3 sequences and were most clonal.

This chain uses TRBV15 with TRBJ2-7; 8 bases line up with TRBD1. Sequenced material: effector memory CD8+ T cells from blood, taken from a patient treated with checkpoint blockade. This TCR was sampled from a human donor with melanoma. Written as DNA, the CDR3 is TGTGCCACCAGCAGAGGCAGGGGGCCGAACGAGCAGTACTTC. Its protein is CATSRGRGPNEQYF.